This TCR beta chain was sequenced during a study of post-analysis software for immune sequencing data. At the level of the study: Recorded disease courses covered relapsing-remitting, secondary progressive and progressive-relapsing multiple sclerosis. Some patients had no subtype annotation.

Germline CDR1 MNHEY, CDR2 SMNVEV (reference sequence). The CDR3 is made up of 13 amino acids. General observations from the study: TRBV5-6, TRBV5-1 and TRBV20-1 belonged to a set of about 5 TRBV segments that were more frequent in patients than controls.

As for this clonotype: The antigen is unknown. Its ends do not fully match the called genes, so a read error is possible.

Presence of unique molecular identifiers characterized the TCR beta cDNA libraries. From the PCR reads, TCRdb called clonotypes with MiXCR, one entry per CDR3 protein. The sample consists of fewer than 600,000 distinct CDR3 sequences, around 40% of them appearing once. This clonotype originated in a girl between 5 and 17 years old with multiple sclerosis. The rearrangement uses TRBV27 and TRBJ2-4; no definite D call. The DNA end favors TRBJ2-7, so the J call may be wrong. Sequencing was carried out using blood. The CDR3 region has the DNA TGTGTCAGCAGTACCAGAAGTCAATACGAGCAGTACTTC. Encoded protein: CVSSTRSQYEQYF.